What follows are 27 T cell receptor beta chains derived from one specimen sequenced in a study of OX40 agonist ivuxolimab in advanced cancers. TCRdb's copy holds only in-frame clones and misses some; the assay was immunoSEQ multiplex PCR. The table includes approximately 66,000 clones, 75% to 90% detected once. Sequences were derived from CD4+ or CD8+ T cells sorted from blood, sampled in a trial of the OX40 agonist ivuxolimab. These receptors all stem from an adult with an advanced solid tumor such as melanoma, head and neck, liver or kidney cancer.

The count of this clone is one. The rearrangement uses TRBV14 and TRBJ2-2; 9 bases are a match to TRBD1. The CDR3 has 19 residues. With 0 bases clipped from V and 4 bases from J, the junction kept 12 bases outside the gene matches. Germline CDR1 and CDR2: SGHDN and FVKESK. The CDR3 bases are TGTGCCAGCAGCCAAGAATCCGGGACAGGGAAGTTTAGCACCGGGGAGCTGTTTTTT. Translation gives CASSQESGTGKFSTGELFF.

This chain links TRBV9 with TRBJ2-7; possibly TRBD2 for D (6 bases). Germline V gene data show CDR1 as SGDLS and CDR2 as YYNGEE. The CDR3 has 13 amino acids. V lost 4 bases and J lost 6, with 14 bases in between. The chain's CDR3 is CASSLGTLSEQYF. In DNA form, the CDR3 reads TGTGCCAGCAGCCTCGGGACTTTGAGCGAGCAGTACTTC.

The chain combines TRBV6-5 with TRBJ2-5; the D gene is possibly TRBD1 (5 bases). Germline lookup yields CDR1 MNHEY and CDR2 SVGAGI. The CDR3 covers 14 residues. The V end lost 1 base, the J end lost 0 bases, and 6 bases lay between the germline ends. In DNA form, the CDR3 reads TGTGCCAGCAGTTACTTGGACAACCAAGAGACCCAGTACTTC. It is translated as CASSYLDNQETQYF.

The chain employs TRBV2 and TRBJ2-7; D remains ambiguous. The V and J ends lost 6 bases and 7 bases respectively, with 25 bases between them. This CDR3 spans 16 amino acids. In germline, CDR1 is SNHLY, CDR2 FYNNEI. CDR3 sequence reads: CASSAPGQDPILEQYF. The CDR3 DNA reads as TGTGCCAGCAGCGCGCCCGGCCAGGATCCCATTTTAGAGCAGTACTTC.

CDR3 residues: CASSLEIGPEAFF. In nucleotides, the CDR3 is TGCGCCAGCAGCTTGGAAATTGGGCCCGAAGCTTTCTTT. This chain joins TRBV5-1 and TRBJ1-1, with no clear D. The CDR3 contains 13 residues. Germline V CDR1 and CDR2: SGHRS, YFSETQ. The ends were cut back, 0 bases at V and 8 bases at J, with 11 bases in the middle.

This clone was counted only a few times. The V call is TRBV27, the J call TRBJ2-1; 11 bases fit TRBD2. The CDR3 loop spans 18 amino acids. The junction had 10 bases not matched to a gene; V was cut back by 2 bases and J by 4 bases. Germline V gene lookup returns CDR1 MNHEY and CDR2 SMNVEV (reference sequence). The CDR3 protein is CASSLHLVAGGIYNEQFF. The CDR3 DNA follows: TGTGCCAGCAGTTTACATCTAGTAGCGGGAGGGATTTACAATGAGCAGTTCTTC.

The chain employs TRBV7-2 and TRBJ2-5, with 9 bases lining up with TRBD1. V was pared by 5 bases and J by 4 bases, with 5 bases of the junction left unmatched. CDR1 and CDR2 from the germline V gene are SGHTA and FQGNSA. This CDR3 contains 14 residues. CDR3 bases: TGTGCCAGCAGCCTTACAGGGGGCGCAGAGACCCAGTACTTC. It codes for CASSLTGGAETQYF.

The gene calls are TRBV19 and TRBJ2-7; 9 nucleotides agree with TRBD1. The J segment lost 3 bases and the V segment lost 6 bases, leaving 9 bases of the junction unmatched. CDR1 and CDR2 (germline): LNHDA, SQIVND (reference sequence). This CDR3 comprises 15 residues. CDR3 coding DNA: TGTGCCAGTAGCGCGACGTGGGACAGGGTCTACGAGCAGTACTTC. Translation gives CASSATWDRVYEQYF.

This chain connects TRBV30 to TRBJ2-7; D not resolved. This CDR3 spans 11 amino acids. The germline V gene has CDR1 GTSNPN and CDR2 SVGIG (reference sequence). Deletions cut 2 bases from V and 0 bases from J, with 2 bases between. CDR3 sequence: CAWSISYEQYF. The CDR3 coding sequence is TGTGCCTGGAGTATCTCCTACGAGCAGTACTTC. The whole variable domain, remainder taken from reference TRBV30 and TRBJ2-7, is SQTIHQWPATLVQPVGSPLSLECTVEGTSNPNLYWYRQAAGRGLQLLFYSVGIGQISSEVPQNLSASRPQDRQFILSSKKLLLSDSGFYLCAWSISYEQYFGPGTRLTVT.

This clone was recorded only once. The chain uses TRBV7-6 and TRBJ2-7, with 7 positions matching TRBD2. From germline, CDR1 is SGHVS and CDR2 FNYEAQ. V was clipped by 3 bases and J by 4 bases; unmatched bases: 15. There are 17 residues in the CDR3. Here the CDR3 DNA reads TGTGCCAGCAGCTTTGCCTTGGGAGGGGCGGAAAGGTACGAGCAGTACTTC. Translated, it gives CASSFALGGAERYEQYF.

The chain combines TRBV4-1 with TRBJ2-1, with a tentative D call TRBD1 (6 bases). V lost 1 base and J 3 bases, leaving 19 bases between the germline ends. CDR3 length: 18 amino acids. Germline V gene sequence: CDR1 MGHRA, CDR2 YSYEKL. The CDR3 loop reads CASSQVPGDTLVYNEQFF. The CDR3 region has the DNA TGCGCCAGCAGCCAAGTCCCCGGGGACACCCTCGTCTACAATGAGCAGTTCTTC.

This clone was seen only a few times. The chain uses TRBV27 and TRBJ1-4, with unresolved D. Germline assignment: CDR1 MNHEY and CDR2 SMNVEV (reference sequence). This CDR3 has 14 amino acids. Trimming removed 2 bases from V and 4 bases from J, with 8 bases in between. CDR3 sequence: CASSLLGNNEKLFF. CDR3 DNA sequence: TGTGCCAGCAGTTTACTTGGTAATAATGAAAAACTGTTTTTT.

The rearrangement links TRBV14 to TRBJ2-1, with TRBD2 identical over 7 bases. After removal of 4 bases from V and 9 bases from J, the junction contained 9 bases not matched to a gene. Germline CDR1 SGHDN, CDR2 FVKESK. This CDR3 region has 14 residues. CDR3: CASSLPVGGGEQFF. CDR3 coding DNA: TGTGCCAGCAGCCTCCCGGTGGGGGGGGGTGAGCAGTTCTTC.

The CDR3 DNA sequence: TGTGCCAGCAGCTTAGAGAGACAGGGGTTTGGGTACAATGAGCAGTTCTTC. Its protein is CASSLERQGFGYNEQFF. The chain employs TRBV11-2 and TRBJ2-1; 8 bases line up with TRBD1. Germline CDR1 is SGHAT and CDR2 is FQNNGV. The CDR3 is made up of 17 amino acids. The V segment lost 0 bases and the J segment 4 bases; nucleotides outside the gene matches: 8.

Comment on this clone: The sample carries other DNA sequences with the same CDR3. The genes are TRBV28 and TRBJ2-7; D might be TRBD2 (6 bases). Trimming took 3 bases from V and 0 from J, leaving 12 bases between them. The CDR3 spans 15 residues. Germline-derived CDR1 and CDR2 are MDHEN and SYDVKM. CDR3 in DNA: TGTGCCAGCAGTTTTCGGGGACTTAGCTCCTACGAGCAGTACTTC. This encodes CASSFRGLSSYEQYF.

The gene calls are TRBV7-9 and TRBJ2-3, with D uncertain. The germline V gene has CDR1 SEHNR and CDR2 FQNEAQ (reference sequence). V lost 3 bases and J lost 0, with 13 bases in between. The CDR3 has 16 residues. The CDR3 is CASSLGSGVSTDTQYF. CDR3 bases: TGTGCCAGCAGCTTGGGCTCAGGCGTTAGCACAGATACGCAGTATTTT.

This sequence joins TRBV9 and TRBJ2-5, with TRBD2 identical over 9 bases. V gave up 2 bases and J gave up 5 bases; unmatched junction bases: 10. Per the germline V gene, CDR1 is SGDLS and CDR2 is YYNGEE. The CDR3 loop spans 16 amino acids. The CDR3 is CASSVDTAGGQETQYF. The DNA of the CDR3 is TGTGCCAGCAGCGTGGATACAGCGGGGGGTCAGGAGACCCAGTACTTC.

The rearrangement links TRBV4-3 to TRBJ1-1, with D unresolved. Germline CDR1 reads LGHNA; CDR2 reads YSLEER. The CDR3 is 15 amino acids. The V and J ends lost 0 bases and 2 bases respectively, with 10 bases between them. DNA of the CDR3: TGCGCCAGCAGCCAAGATGGCGCGGTAAACACTGAAGCTTTCTTT. Its translation is CASSQDGAVNTEAFF.

This chain connects TRBV4-3 to TRBJ1-1; D is unresolved. Germline V CDR1 and CDR2: LGHNA, YSLEER. This CDR3 comprises 15 residues. Trimming removed 0 bases at V and 8 bases at J, with 16 bases between. The CDR3 DNA reads as TGCGCCAGCAGCCAAGATCATTTTACACGCACAGAAGCTTTCTTT. It codes for CASSQDHFTRTEAFF.

The chain uses TRBV19 and TRBJ1-5, with D unclear. Germline V CDR1 and CDR2: LNHDA, SQIVND (reference sequence). V lost 2 bases and J 6 bases, leaving 17 bases between the germline ends. The CDR3 contains 16 residues. CDR3 nucleotide sequence: TGTGCCAGTAGTATATTGCACACAGAAGGCGGTCAGCCCCAGCATTTT. Its protein product is CASSILHTEGGQPQHF.

The chain carries TRBV7-8 and TRBJ2-7, with TRBD1 identical over 7 bases. The CDR3 spans 14 residues. J was trimmed by 1 base and V by 4 bases; bases with no gene match: 4. Germline values: CDR1 SGHVS, CDR2 FQNEAQ. DNA for the CDR3: TGTGCCAGCAGCTCCAACAGGGGTTCCTACGAGCAGTACTTC. As protein: CASSSNRGSYEQYF.

This rearrangement joins TRBV7-9 to TRBJ1-3; no reliable D call. Germline V gene sequence: CDR1 SEHNR, CDR2 FQNEAQ (reference sequence). This CDR3 spans 13 amino acids. V was shortened by 6 bases and J by 4 bases, with 10 bases between the two germline ends. The CDR3 here is CASRRDSGNTIYF. The CDR3 nucleotides read TGTGCCAGCAGGAGGGATAGCGGAAACACCATATATTTT.

The CDR3 bases are TGTGCCAGCAGGGATCTGTGGCAGGGGATGACAGATACGCAGTATTTT. Translated, it gives CASRDLWQGMTDTQYF. V gene TRBV27 combines with J gene TRBJ2-3; TRBD1 is a possible D gene (6 bases). Germline CDR1 and CDR2: MNHEY and SMNVEV (reference sequence). V lost 6 bases and J 3 bases, leaving 19 bases between the germline ends. This CDR3 contains 16 residues.

The chain is built from TRBV28 and TRBJ1-1; D not resolved. V was pared by 5 bases and J by 2 bases, with 9 bases between. Germline-derived CDR1 and CDR2 are MDHEN and SYDVKM. The CDR3 length is 13 residues. As DNA, the CDR3 is TGTGCCAGCAGTATACGGGGAAACACTGAAGCTTTCTTT. Protein sequence: CASSIRGNTEAFF.

V gene TRBV6-5 combines with J gene TRBJ1-1; 8 bases align to TRBD1. The CDR3 loop spans 14 amino acids. The germline CDR1 and CDR2 sequences are MNHEY and SVGAGI. Trimming cost V 7 bases and J 1 base; bases outside gene matches: 5. CDR3: CASTVTGANTEAFF. The DNA for the CDR3 is TGTGCCAGCACCGTGACAGGGGCGAACACTGAAGCTTTCTTT.

The rearrangement uses TRBV6-5 and TRBJ2-7, with a possible D match to TRBD1 (6 bases). V lost 5 bases to trimming and J lost 3 bases, with 11 bases between them. The germline V gene encodes CDR1 MNHEY and CDR2 SVGAGI. The CDR3 runs to 13 residues. CDR3 amino acids: CASSPDRFYEQYF. DNA of the CDR3: TGTGCCAGCAGTCCGGACAGATTCTACGAGCAGTACTTC.

The chain links TRBV30 to TRBJ2-3; D gene unclear. The CDR3 is 11 amino acids. V lost 2 bases and J 5 bases, leaving 5 bases between the germline ends. CDR1 and CDR2 (germline): GTSNPN, SVGIG (reference sequence). DNA of the CDR3: TGTGCCTGGAGTATGGTAGATACGCAGTATTTT. Its protein is CAWSMVDTQYF.